This TCR beta chain stems from a study of radiation and T cells in renal cell carcinoma. Study-level background: Nephrectomy followed 15 Gy stereotactic body radiation by 4 weeks. Whole-study results and caveats: In blood, top tumor clones expanded by 2 weeks, shrinking by 4. Without pretreatment biopsies, baseline tumor clonotype presence was undetermined.

Repertoires were generated with immunoSEQ multiplex PCR, while TCRdb's copy carries only in-frame clones and drops some. Found here are approximately 120,000 clones, roughly four fifths of them singletons; the top ten hold roughly 5.9%. Time point indicated: blood 2 weeks post-SBRT. The treatment denotes: 15 Gy SBRT to primary tumor, nephrectomy 4 weeks later. This clone was counted at least ten times. Its cognate antigen is unknown. Sequenced material: blood, taken from a patient whose treatment included radiotherapy and nephrectomy. The clonotype comes from a man in his fifties with renal cell carcinoma.

This CDR3 reads CASSSYTGAAGNTIYF. The CDR3 region has the DNA TGTGCCAGCAGCTCGTATACAGGGGCTGCTGGAAACACCATATATTTT. This chain links TRBV7-9 with TRBJ1-3, with 7 bases aligning to TRBD1. The CDR3 is made up of 16 amino acids. CDR1 and CDR2 (germline): SEHNR, FQNEAQ (reference sequence). V shed 4 bases and J 2 bases; nucleotides not matched to a gene: 8.